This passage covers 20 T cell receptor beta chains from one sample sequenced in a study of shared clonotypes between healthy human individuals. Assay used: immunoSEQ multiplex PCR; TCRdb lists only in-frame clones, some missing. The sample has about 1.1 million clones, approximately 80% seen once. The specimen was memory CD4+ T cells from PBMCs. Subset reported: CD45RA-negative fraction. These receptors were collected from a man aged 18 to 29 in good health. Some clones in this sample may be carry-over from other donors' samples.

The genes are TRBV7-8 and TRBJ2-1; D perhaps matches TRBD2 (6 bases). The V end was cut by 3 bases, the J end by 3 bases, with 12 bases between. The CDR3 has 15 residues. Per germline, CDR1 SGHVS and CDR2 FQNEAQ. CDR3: CASSFPPTSYNEQFF. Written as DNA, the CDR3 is TGTGCCAGCAGCTTCCCCCCGACTAGCTACAATGAGCAGTTCTTC.

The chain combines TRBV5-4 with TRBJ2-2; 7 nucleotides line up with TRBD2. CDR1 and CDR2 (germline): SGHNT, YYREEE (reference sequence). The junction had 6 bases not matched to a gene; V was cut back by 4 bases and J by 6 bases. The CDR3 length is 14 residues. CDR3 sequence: CASSDLAGAGELFF. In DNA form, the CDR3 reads TGTGCCAGCAGCGACCTCGCGGGGGCCGGGGAGCTGTTTTTT.

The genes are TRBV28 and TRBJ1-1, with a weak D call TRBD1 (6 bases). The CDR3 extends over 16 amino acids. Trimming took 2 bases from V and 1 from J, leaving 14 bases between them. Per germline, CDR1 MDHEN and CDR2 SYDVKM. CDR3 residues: CASSLIGGWRNTEAFF. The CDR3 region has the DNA TGTGCCAGCAGTTTAATAGGGGGTTGGAGGAACACTGAAGCTTTCTTT.

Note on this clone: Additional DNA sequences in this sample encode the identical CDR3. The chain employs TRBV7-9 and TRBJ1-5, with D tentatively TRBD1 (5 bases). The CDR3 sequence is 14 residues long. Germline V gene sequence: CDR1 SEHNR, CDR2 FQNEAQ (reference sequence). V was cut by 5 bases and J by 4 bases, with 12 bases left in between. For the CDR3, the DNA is TGTGCCAGCAGCCCCGGGGGAGGAAATCAGCCCCAGCATTTT. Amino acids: CASSPGGGNQPQHF.

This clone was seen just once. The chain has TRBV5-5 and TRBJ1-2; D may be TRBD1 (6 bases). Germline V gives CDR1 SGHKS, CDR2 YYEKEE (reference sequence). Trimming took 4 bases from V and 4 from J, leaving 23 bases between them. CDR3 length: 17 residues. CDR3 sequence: CASSRREVRDTPYGYTF. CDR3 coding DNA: TGTGCCAGCAGCCGCAGGGAAGTCCGGGACACTCCCTATGGCTACACCTTC. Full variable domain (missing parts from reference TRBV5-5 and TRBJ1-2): DAGVTQSPTHLIKTRGQQVTLRCSPISGHKSVSWYQQVLGQGPQFIFQYYEKEERGRGNFPDRFSARQFPNYSSELNVNALLLGDSALYLCASSRREVRDTPYGYTFGSGTRLTVV.

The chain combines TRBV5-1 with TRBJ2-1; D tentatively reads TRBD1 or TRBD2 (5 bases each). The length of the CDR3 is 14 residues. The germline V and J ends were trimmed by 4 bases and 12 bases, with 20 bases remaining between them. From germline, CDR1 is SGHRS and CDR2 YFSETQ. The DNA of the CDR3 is TGCGCCAGCAGCACCACGGGACCACCGGCGGGGCAGTTCTTC. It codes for CASSTTGPPAGQFF. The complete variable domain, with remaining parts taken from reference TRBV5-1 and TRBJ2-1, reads KAGVTQTPRYLIKTRGQQVTLSCSPISGHRSVSWYQQTPGQGLQFLFEYFSETQRNKGNFPGRFSGRQFSNSRSEMNVSTLELGDSALYLCASSTTGPPAGQFFGPGTRLTVL.

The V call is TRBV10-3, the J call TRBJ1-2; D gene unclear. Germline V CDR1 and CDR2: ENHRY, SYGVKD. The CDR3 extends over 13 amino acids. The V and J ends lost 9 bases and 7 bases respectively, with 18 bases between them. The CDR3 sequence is CAMGSRKESGYTF. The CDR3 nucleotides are TGTGCCATGGGCAGCAGGAAAGAATCTGGCTACACCTTC.

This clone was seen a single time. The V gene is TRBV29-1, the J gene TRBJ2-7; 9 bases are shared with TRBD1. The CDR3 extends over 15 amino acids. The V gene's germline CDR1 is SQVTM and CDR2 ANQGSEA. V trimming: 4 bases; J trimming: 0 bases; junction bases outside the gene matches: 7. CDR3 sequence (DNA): TGCAGCGTTGGGTGGCCGGGACAGGGCTCCTACGAGCAGTACTTC. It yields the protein CSVGWPGQGSYEQYF.

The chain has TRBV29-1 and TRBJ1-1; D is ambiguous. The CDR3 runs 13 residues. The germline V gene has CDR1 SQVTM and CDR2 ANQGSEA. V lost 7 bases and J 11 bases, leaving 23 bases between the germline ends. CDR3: CSARPVRTAAAFF. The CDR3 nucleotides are TGCAGCGCTCGACCGGTCCGGACGGCGGCGGCTTTCTTT.

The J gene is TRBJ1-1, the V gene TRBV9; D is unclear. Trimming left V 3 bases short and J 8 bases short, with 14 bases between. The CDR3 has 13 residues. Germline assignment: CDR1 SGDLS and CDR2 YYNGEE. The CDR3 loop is CASSASGLAEAFF. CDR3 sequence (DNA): TGTGCCAGCAGCGCCAGTGGGTTGGCCGAAGCTTTCTTT.

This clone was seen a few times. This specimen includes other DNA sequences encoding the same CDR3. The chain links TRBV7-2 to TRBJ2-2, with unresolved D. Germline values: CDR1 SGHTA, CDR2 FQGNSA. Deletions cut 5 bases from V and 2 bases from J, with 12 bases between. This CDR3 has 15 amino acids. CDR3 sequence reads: CASSLRTGNTGELFF. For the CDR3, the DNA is TGTGCCAGCAGCCTGAGGACGGGCAACACCGGGGAGCTGTTTTTT.

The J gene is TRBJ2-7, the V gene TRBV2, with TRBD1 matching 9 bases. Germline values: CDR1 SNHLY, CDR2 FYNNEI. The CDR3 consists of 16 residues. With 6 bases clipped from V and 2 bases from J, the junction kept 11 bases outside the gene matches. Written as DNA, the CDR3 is TGTGCCAGCAGCCTTTCCCCGGGACAGGGTACCTACGAGCAGTACTTC. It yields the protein CASSLSPGQGTYEQYF.

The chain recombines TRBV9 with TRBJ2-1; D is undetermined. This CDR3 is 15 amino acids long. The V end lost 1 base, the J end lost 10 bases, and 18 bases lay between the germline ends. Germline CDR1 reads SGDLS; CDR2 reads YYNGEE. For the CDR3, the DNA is TGTGCCAGCAGCGTATCGACGGATGGAGTTGGGGAGCAGTTCTTC. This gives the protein CASSVSTDGVGEQFF.

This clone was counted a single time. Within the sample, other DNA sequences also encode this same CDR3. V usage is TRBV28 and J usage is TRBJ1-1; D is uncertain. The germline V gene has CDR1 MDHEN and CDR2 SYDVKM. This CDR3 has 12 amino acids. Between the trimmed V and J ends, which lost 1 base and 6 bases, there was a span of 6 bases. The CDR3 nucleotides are TGTGCCAGCAGTTTATTTAGGGCTGAAGCTTTCTTT. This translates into CASSLFRAEAFF.

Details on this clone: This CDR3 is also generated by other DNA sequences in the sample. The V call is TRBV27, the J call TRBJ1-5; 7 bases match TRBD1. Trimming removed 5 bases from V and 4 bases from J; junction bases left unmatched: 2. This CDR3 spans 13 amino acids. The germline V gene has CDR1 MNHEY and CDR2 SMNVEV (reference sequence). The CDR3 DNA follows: TGTGCCAGCAGTAGGGACAGAAATCAGCCCCAGCATTTT. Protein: CASSRDRNQPQHF.

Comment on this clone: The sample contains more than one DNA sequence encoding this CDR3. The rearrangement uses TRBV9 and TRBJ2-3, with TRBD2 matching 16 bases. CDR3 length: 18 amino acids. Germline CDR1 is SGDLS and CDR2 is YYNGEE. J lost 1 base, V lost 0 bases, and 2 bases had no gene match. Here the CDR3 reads CASSVEGLAGGGTDTQYF. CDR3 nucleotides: TGTGCCAGCAGCGTAGAGGGACTAGCGGGAGGGGGCACAGATACGCAGTATTTT.

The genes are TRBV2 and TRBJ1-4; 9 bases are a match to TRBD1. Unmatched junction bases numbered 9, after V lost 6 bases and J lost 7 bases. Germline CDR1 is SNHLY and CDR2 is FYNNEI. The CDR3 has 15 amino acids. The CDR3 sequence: CASSTGGGGGEKLFF. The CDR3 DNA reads TGTGCCAGCAGCACAGGGGGCGGAGGGGGTGAAAAACTGTTTTTT. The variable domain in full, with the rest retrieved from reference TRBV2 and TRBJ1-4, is EPEVTQTPSHQVTQMGQEVILRCVPISNHLYFYWYRQILGQKVEFLVSFYNNEISEKSEIFDDQFSVERPDGSNFTLKIRSTKLEDSAMYFCASSTGGGGGEKLFFGSGTQLSVL.

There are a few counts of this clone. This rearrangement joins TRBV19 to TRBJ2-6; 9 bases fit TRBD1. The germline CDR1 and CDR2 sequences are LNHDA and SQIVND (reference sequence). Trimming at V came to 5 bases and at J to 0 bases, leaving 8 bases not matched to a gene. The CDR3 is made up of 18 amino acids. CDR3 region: CASSLGGQGFSGANVLTF. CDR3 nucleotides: TGTGCCAGTAGTCTAGGGGGACAGGGTTTCTCTGGGGCCAACGTCCTGACTTTC. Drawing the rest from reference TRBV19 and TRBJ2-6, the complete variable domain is DGGITQSPKYLFRKEGQNVTLSCEQNLNHDAMYWYRQDPGQGLRLIYYSQIVNDFQKGDIAEGYSVSREKKESFPLTVTSAQKNPTAFYLCASSLGGQGFSGANVLTFGAGSRLTVL.

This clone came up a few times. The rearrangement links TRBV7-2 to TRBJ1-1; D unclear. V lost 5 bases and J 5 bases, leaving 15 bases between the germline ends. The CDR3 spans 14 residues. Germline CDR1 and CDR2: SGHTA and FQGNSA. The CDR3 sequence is CASSRSTGRTEAFF. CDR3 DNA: TGTGCCAGCAGCCGTTCCACCGGGAGGACTGAAGCTTTCTTT.

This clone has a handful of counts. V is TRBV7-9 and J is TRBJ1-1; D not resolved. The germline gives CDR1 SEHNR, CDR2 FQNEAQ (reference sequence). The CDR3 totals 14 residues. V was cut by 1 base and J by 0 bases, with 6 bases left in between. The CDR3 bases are TGTGCCAGCAGCTTAGAAAAACTGAACACTGAAGCTTTCTTT. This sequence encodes CASSLEKLNTEAFF.